These 15 T cell receptor beta chains originate from one sample sequenced in a study of beta chain features in type 1 diabetes. TCRB transcripts that were expressed got sequenced, as all of the isolated RNA had been reverse transcribed. TCRdb's copy holds only in-frame clones and misses some; the assay was immunoSEQ multiplex PCR. Of hundreds of thousands of clones in the sample, about 14% were seen once. Antigens for these TCRs are unknown. Study-wide points: TCRB CDR3s from Type 1 diabetes patients were moderately but significantly shorter in all four CD4+ subsets.

Sequenced input: naive CD4+ T cells from blood. These receptors were taken from a man aged 18 to 30 with type 1 diabetes.

The CDR3 loop is CASSEGGVDEKLFF. CDR3 nucleotide sequence: TGTGCCAGCAGTGAAGGAGGGGTGGATGAAAAACTGTTTTTT. The chain links TRBV6-5 to TRBJ1-4; D possibly corresponds to TRBD1 (5 bases). In germline, CDR1 is MNHEY, CDR2 SVGAGI. The CDR3 has 14 amino acids. V lost 5 bases and J 6 bases, leaving 13 bases between the germline ends.

The chain is built from TRBV27 and TRBJ1-2, with TRBD1 matching over 9 bases. This CDR3 has 13 amino acids. Trimming removed 5 bases from V and 6 bases from J; junction bases left unmatched: 4. CDR1 and CDR2 (germline): MNHEY, SMNVEV (reference sequence). CDR3 loop: CASSPGTGNGYTF. The CDR3 DNA is TGTGCCAGCAGTCCGGGGACAGGGAATGGCTACACCTTC.

This clone was detected a few times. The rearrangement uses TRBV6-6 and TRBJ1-4; no clear D. There are 15 residues in the CDR3. The V gene's germline CDR1 is MNHNY and CDR2 SVGAGI (reference sequence). V lost 2 bases to trimming and J lost 14 bases, with 21 bases between them. The CDR3 DNA reads TGTGCCAGCAGTTACACCCAGAACCCAGCCCGCTCTCTGTTTTTT. Translated: CASSYTQNPARSLFF.

This clone was seen more than once but under ten times. The genes are TRBV4-3 and TRBJ2-3; 15 nucleotides agree with TRBD2. Per the germline V gene, CDR1 is LGHNA and CDR2 is YSLEER. This CDR3 region has 17 residues. J lost 5 bases, V lost 1 base, and 4 bases had no gene match. CDR3 amino acids: CASSQGGLAGGQDTQYF. CDR3 nucleotides: TGCGCCAGCAGCCAAGGTGGACTAGCGGGGGGGCAAGATACGCAGTATTTT.

This clone has just a few counts. V usage is TRBV14 and J usage is TRBJ2-3, with TRBD2 matching 9 bases. CDR1 and CDR2 (germline): SGHDN, FVKESK. V shed 9 bases, J shed 4 bases, and the junction held 11 bases outside the gene matches. CDR3 length: 15 amino acids. In DNA form, the CDR3 reads TGTGCCAGTAGACATAGCGGGAGCGGGGCAGATACGCAGTATTTT. It yields the protein CASRHSGSGADTQYF.

There are a few counts of this clone. J is TRBJ1-5 and V is TRBV30; D ambiguous. CDR3 length equals 14 residues. The V end was cut by 2 bases, the J end by 3 bases, with 11 bases between. Germline CDR1 reads GTSNPN; CDR2 reads SVGIG (reference sequence). The CDR3 nucleotides are TGTGCCTGGAGTTCAGCAGAGCTCAATCAGCCCCAGCATTTT. It encodes CAWSSAELNQPQHF.

The V and J genes are TRBV5-1 and TRBJ2-5; 7 bases match TRBD1. The CDR3 totals 15 residues. Germline V CDR1 and CDR2: SGHRS, YFSETQ. The junction had 6 bases not matched to a gene; V was cut back by 2 bases and J by 2 bases. The CDR3 spells CASSFYRDRQETQYF. The CDR3 bases are TGCGCCAGCAGCTTTTACCGGGACAGACAAGAGACCCAGTACTTC.

The gene calls are TRBV30 and TRBJ2-7; D is possibly TRBD1 (6 bases). CDR3 length: 15 residues. V shed 5 bases and J shed 0 bases, with 17 bases lying between them. Germline values: CDR1 GTSNPN, CDR2 SVGIG (reference sequence). CDR3 in DNA: TGTGCCTGGGGTCCTCGGCTAGGGGGCTCCTACGAGCAGTACTTC. This sequence encodes CAWGPRLGGSYEQYF.

The V and J genes are TRBV6-1 and TRBJ1-1; D perhaps matches TRBD1 (5 bases). Germline loops: CDR1 MNHNS, CDR2 SASEGT. The CDR3 covers 14 residues. Deletions cut 6 bases from V and 3 bases from J, with 14 bases between. This CDR3 reads CASRGPLGDTEAFF. CDR3 sequence (DNA): TGTGCCAGCAGGGGTCCATTAGGGGACACTGAAGCTTTCTTT.

V and J are TRBV18 and TRBJ2-7; 9 bases fit TRBD1. The J segment lost 3 bases and the V segment lost 2 bases, leaving 5 bases of the junction unmatched. The CDR3 has 15 residues. CDR1 and CDR2 from the germline V gene are KGHSH and LQKENI. This CDR3 is CASSPGTGGHYEQYF. The CDR3 DNA is TGTGCCAGCTCACCAGGTACAGGGGGCCACTACGAGCAGTACTTC.

The chain has TRBV5-1 and TRBJ1-2; weak D call: TRBD1 (5 bases). From germline, CDR1 is SGHRS and CDR2 YFSETQ. Trimming took 0 bases from V and 7 from J, leaving 13 bases between them. The length of the CDR3 is 14 residues. CDR3: CASSLAAQGTGYTF. The CDR3 region has the DNA TGCGCCAGCAGCTTGGCCGCGCAGGGCACTGGCTACACCTTC. The whole variable domain, filled in from reference TRBV5-1 and TRBJ1-2, reads KAGVTQTPRYLIKTRGQQVTLSCSPISGHRSVSWYQQTPGQGLQFLFEYFSETQRNKGNFPGRFSGRQFSNSRSEMNVSTLELGDSALYLCASSLAAQGTGYTFGSGTRLTVV.

This clone was detected a few times. The CDR3 nucleotides read TGTGCCAGCAGTATCCCGGGGGCAGATACGCAGTATTTT. Translation: CASSIPGADTQYF. The genes are TRBV25-1 and TRBJ2-3; TRBD2 is a possible D gene (6 bases). The germline CDR1 and CDR2 sequences are MGHDK and SYGVNS. The CDR3 is made up of 13 amino acids. V gave up 5 bases and J gave up 4 bases, with 10 bases separating them.

J is TRBJ1-1 and V is TRBV28, with D unresolved. CDR3 length equals 12 residues. Germline-derived CDR1 and CDR2 are MDHEN and SYDVKM. Trimming took off 5 bases at V and 5 bases at J, with 9 bases between the two ends. CDR3 sequence (DNA): TGTGCCAGCAGTCGCAGAAGAACTGAAGCTTTCTTT. Translation: CASSRRRTEAFF.

This clone came up a few times. This chain joins TRBV10-3 and TRBJ2-3; the D gene is possibly TRBD2 (6 bases). The CDR3 loop spans 15 amino acids. V was shortened by 2 bases and J by 3 bases, with 12 bases between the two germline ends. Per germline, CDR1 ENHRY and CDR2 SYGVKD. This CDR3 reads CAISEPTSGTDTQYF. The CDR3, as DNA: TGTGCCATCAGTGAGCCGACTAGTGGGACAGATACGCAGTATTTT.

V and J are TRBV30 and TRBJ1-4; D is uncertain. V was trimmed by 4 bases and J by 6 bases, leaving 12 bases between them. The germline gives CDR1 GTSNPN, CDR2 SVGIG (reference sequence). This CDR3 is built from 13 residues. The DNA for the CDR3 is TGTGCCTGGAACGGCGGGTTATATGAAAAACTGTTTTTT. This sequence encodes CAWNGGLYEKLFF.